Listed below are T cell receptor beta chains from one sample, sequenced in a study of CD8 T cells in ankylosing spondylitis. TCRdb redid the calling of the 5' RACE reads with MiXCR, one entry per CDR3 protein. The sample holds 400,000 to 450,000 distinct CDR3 sequences, approximately 17% seen once. Sequencing was done on a sample of blood, either unsorted or a sorted T cell fraction (not recorded which). All receptors come from a male donor with ankylosing spondylitis. Both conserved end residues are part of each CDR3. Each record gives: CDR3 DNA, CDR3 protein, J gene, clone size, D gene, V gene. The D gene is left open where the match is weak. Some rows mark clone size as missing; the rest say once, few, many or name a class of expanded clone.

cdr3_nt: TGTGCCAGCAGTAAAACAGACAGGGGTTACGCCGGGGAGCTGTTTTTT
cdr3_aa: CASSKTDRGYAGELFF
j_call: TRBJ2-2
clone_size: -
d_call: TRBD1
v_call: TRBV6-1

cdr3_nt: TGTGCCAGCAGTGGCCACAATGAGCAGTTCTTC
cdr3_aa: CASSGHNEQFF
j_call: TRBJ2-1
clone_size: few
d_call: -
v_call: TRBV6-2/TRBV6-3

cdr3_nt: TGTGCCAGCAGCCTACAACCGTGGGGTTGGGTAGATACGCAGTATTTT
cdr3_aa: CASSLQPWGWVDTQYF
j_call: TRBJ2-3
clone_size: few
d_call: -
v_call: TRBV7-8

cdr3_nt: TGTGCCAGCTCACCACCGGAGGCGTACAATGAGCAGTTCTTC
cdr3_aa: CASSPPEAYNEQFF
j_call: TRBJ2-1
clone_size: few
d_call: -
v_call: TRBV18

cdr3_nt: TGCGCCAGCAGCTCCCAGGGTGGGGTGGAGACCCAGTACTTC
cdr3_aa: CASSSQGGVETQYF
j_call: TRBJ2-5
clone_size: -
d_call: -
v_call: TRBV5-1

cdr3_nt: TGCGCCAGCAGTGAGTCGATGTGGAGGGGATACTCTGGGGCCAACGTCCTGACTTTC
cdr3_aa: CASSESMWRGYSGANVLTF
j_call: TRBJ2-6
clone_size: -
d_call: -
v_call: TRBV10-2

cdr3_nt: TGTGCCAGCAGCTTAGGATGGGGCAGTCAGTACTTC
cdr3_aa: CASSLGWGSQYF
j_call: TRBJ2-4
clone_size: few
d_call: -
v_call: TRBV7-2

cdr3_nt: TGTGCCAGCAGTATGTGGGGGGAAGAGACCCAGTACTTC
cdr3_aa: CASSMWGEETQYF
j_call: TRBJ2-5
clone_size: few
d_call: -
v_call: TRBV12-3/TRBV12-4

cdr3_nt: TGCAGTGCTAGAGTGGCAGGGTCGAGCCGCACTGAAGCTTTCTTT
cdr3_aa: CSARVAGSSRTEAFF
j_call: TRBJ1-1
clone_size: many
d_call: -
v_call: TRBV20-1

cdr3_nt: TGTGCCAGCAGCAGACCCTCGACAGGAACCTACGAGCAGTACTTC
cdr3_aa: CASSRPSTGTYEQYF
j_call: TRBJ2-7
clone_size: -
d_call: -
v_call: TRBV5-6

cdr3_nt: TGTGCCAGCAGTGTGAGTGTCCACGAGCAGTACTTC
cdr3_aa: CASSVSVHEQYF
j_call: TRBJ2-7
clone_size: -
d_call: -
v_call: TRBV2

cdr3_nt: TGTGCCAGCAGCCAAGATTCACCCCTCCACTTT
cdr3_aa: CASSQDSPLHF
j_call: TRBJ1-6
clone_size: few
d_call: -
v_call: TRBV3-1

cdr3_nt: TGTGCCAGCAGCCCAGGAGGTGATAACTATGGCTACACCTTC
cdr3_aa: CASSPGGDNYGYTF
j_call: TRBJ1-2
clone_size: few
d_call: -
v_call: TRBV7-3

cdr3_nt: TGTGCCAGCAGCTCCCGGGACAGGGCACCAGATACGCAGTATTTT
cdr3_aa: CASSSRDRAPDTQYF
j_call: TRBJ2-3
clone_size: -
d_call: TRBD1
v_call: TRBV7-9

cdr3_nt: TGTGCCAGCAGTTTCATAGGAGGACAGAAGAACGAGCAGTACTTC
cdr3_aa: CASSFIGGQKNEQYF
j_call: TRBJ2-7
clone_size: -
d_call: -
v_call: TRBV27

cdr3_nt: TGCAGTGCCATCGGGACGAAAGGAGGCACTGAAGCTTTCTTT
cdr3_aa: CSAIGTKGGTEAFF
j_call: TRBJ1-1
clone_size: -
d_call: -
v_call: TRBV20-1

cdr3_nt: TGTGCCAGCACCCAGTCGGGGGTGACTAGGTTTGACTATGGCTACACCTTC
cdr3_aa: CASTQSGVTRFDYGYTF
j_call: TRBJ1-2
clone_size: few
d_call: -
v_call: TRBV12-3/TRBV12-4

cdr3_nt: TGTGCCAGCAGCGTCCGGGAGGCTAACTATGGCTACACCTTC
cdr3_aa: CASSVREANYGYTF
j_call: TRBJ1-2
clone_size: -
d_call: -
v_call: TRBV9

cdr3_nt: TGCAGCGTTGAAGGCAGGGGGCGGCAAGAGACCCAGTACTTC
cdr3_aa: CSVEGRGRQETQYF
j_call: TRBJ2-5
clone_size: few
d_call: TRBD1
v_call: TRBV29-1

cdr3_nt: TGTGCCAGCAGCTTAATAGCGGGCCGGGCGGATACGCAGTATTTT
cdr3_aa: CASSLIAGRADTQYF
j_call: TRBJ2-3
clone_size: -
d_call: TRBD2
v_call: TRBV7-2

cdr3_nt: TGCAGTGCTAGAGACCTCTTCTCTAAAGAGACCCAGTACTTC
cdr3_aa: CSARDLFSKETQYF
j_call: TRBJ2-5
clone_size: -
d_call: -
v_call: TRBV20-1

cdr3_nt: TGTGCCAGCAGCTTAGGCGGTCGGGGTGAAGCTTTCTTT
cdr3_aa: CASSLGGRGEAFF
j_call: TRBJ1-1
clone_size: -
d_call: -
v_call: TRBV11-2

cdr3_nt: TGTGCCAGCAGCACCCGGACTAGCGGGAAATCGGAGACCCAGTACTTC
cdr3_aa: CASSTRTSGKSETQYF
j_call: TRBJ2-5
clone_size: once
d_call: TRBD2
v_call: TRBV7-9

cdr3_nt: TGTGCCAGCAGCTATTCCCGGGACAGGGGATTTAGCAATCAGCCCCAGCATTTT
cdr3_aa: CASSYSRDRGFSNQPQHF
j_call: TRBJ1-5
clone_size: few
d_call: TRBD1
v_call: TRBV5-6

cdr3_nt: TGCAGTGCTATGCAAGAGGGGAATGAAAAACTGTTTTTT
cdr3_aa: CSAMQEGNEKLFF
j_call: TRBJ1-4
clone_size: -
d_call: -
v_call: TRBV20-1

cdr3_nt: TGTGCCAGCAGCTTCAGACCCCAATCCTACGAGCAGTACTTC
cdr3_aa: CASSFRPQSYEQYF
j_call: TRBJ2-7
clone_size: -
d_call: -
v_call: TRBV5-5

cdr3_nt: TGCGCCAGCAGCTTGGGGACAGCCCAAGAGACCCAGTACTTC
cdr3_aa: CASSLGTAQETQYF
j_call: TRBJ2-5
clone_size: few
d_call: -
v_call: TRBV5-1

cdr3_nt: TGTGCCAGCAGCCCCGGGACTAGCGGGAGGACTGAGCAGTTCTTC
cdr3_aa: CASSPGTSGRTEQFF
j_call: TRBJ2-1
clone_size: few
d_call: TRBD2
v_call: TRBV11-2